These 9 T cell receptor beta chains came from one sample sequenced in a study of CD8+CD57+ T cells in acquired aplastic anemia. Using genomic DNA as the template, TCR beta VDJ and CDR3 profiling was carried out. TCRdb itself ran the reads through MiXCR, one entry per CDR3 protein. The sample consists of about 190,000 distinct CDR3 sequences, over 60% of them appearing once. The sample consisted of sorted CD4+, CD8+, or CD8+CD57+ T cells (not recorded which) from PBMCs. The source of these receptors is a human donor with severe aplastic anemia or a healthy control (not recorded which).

CDR3 DNA sequence: TGTGCCATCAGTGATTTGGTCCTCCGGAATGAGCAGTTCTTC. As protein: CAISDLVLRNEQFF. The chain joins TRBV10-3 to TRBJ2-1; D gene uncertain. Germline CDR1 is ENHRY and CDR2 is SYGVKD. The germline V and J ends were trimmed by 3 bases and 7 bases, with 13 bases remaining between them. This CDR3 has 14 residues.

CDR3 protein: CASSQAGGDYEQYF. In DNA, the CDR3 is TGCGCCAGCAGCCAAGCAGGTGGAGACTACGAGCAGTACTTC. The chain uses TRBV4-3 and TRBJ2-7; D is undetermined. The V gene's germline CDR1 is LGHNA and CDR2 YSLEER. The CDR3 extends over 14 amino acids. Trimming took off 1 base at V and 3 bases at J, with 10 bases between the two ends.

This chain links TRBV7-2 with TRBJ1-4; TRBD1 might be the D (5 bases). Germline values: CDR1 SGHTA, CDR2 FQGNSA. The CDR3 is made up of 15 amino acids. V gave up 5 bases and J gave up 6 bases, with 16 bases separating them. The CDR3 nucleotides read TGTGCCAGCAGCATTACCGGGGCAGGATATGAAAAACTGTTTTTT. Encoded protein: CASSITGAGYEKLFF.

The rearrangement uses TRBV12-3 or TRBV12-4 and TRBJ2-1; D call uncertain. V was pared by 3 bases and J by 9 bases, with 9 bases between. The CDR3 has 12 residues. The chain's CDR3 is CASSLPIGEQFF. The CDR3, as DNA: TGTGCCAGCAGTTTGCCTATAGGTGAGCAGTTCTTC.

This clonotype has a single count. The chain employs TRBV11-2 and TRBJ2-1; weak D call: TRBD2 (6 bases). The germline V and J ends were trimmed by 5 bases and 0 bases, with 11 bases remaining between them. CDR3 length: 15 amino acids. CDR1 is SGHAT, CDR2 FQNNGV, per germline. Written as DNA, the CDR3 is TGTGCCAGCAGCCTGCGGGAAAGCTCCTACAATGAGCAGTTCTTC. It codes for CASSLRESSYNEQFF.

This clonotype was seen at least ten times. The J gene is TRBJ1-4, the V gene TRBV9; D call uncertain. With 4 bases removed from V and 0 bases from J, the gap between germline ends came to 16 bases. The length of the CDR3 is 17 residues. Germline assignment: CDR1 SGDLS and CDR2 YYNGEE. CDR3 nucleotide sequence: TGTGCCAGCAGCCCAAGAAGCGGAGTAGCAACTAATGAAAAACTGTTTTTT. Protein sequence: CASSPRSGVATNEKLFF.

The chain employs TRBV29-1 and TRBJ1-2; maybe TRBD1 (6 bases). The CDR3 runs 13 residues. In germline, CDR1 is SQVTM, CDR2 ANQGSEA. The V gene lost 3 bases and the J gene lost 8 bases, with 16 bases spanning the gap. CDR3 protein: CSVDLRQDGGYTF. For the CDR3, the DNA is TGCAGCGTTGACCTACGACAGGATGGGGGCTACACCTTC. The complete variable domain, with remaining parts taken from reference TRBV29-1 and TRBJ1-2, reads SAVISQKPSRDICQRGTSLTIQCQVDSQVTMMFWYRQQPGQSLTLIATANQGSEATYESGFVIDKFPISRPNLTFSTLTVSNMSPEDSSIYLCSVDLRQDGGYTFGSGTRLTVV.

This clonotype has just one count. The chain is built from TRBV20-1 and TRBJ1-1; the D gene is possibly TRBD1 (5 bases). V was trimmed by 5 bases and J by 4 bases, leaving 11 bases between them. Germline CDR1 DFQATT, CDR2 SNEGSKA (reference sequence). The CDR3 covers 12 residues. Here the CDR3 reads CSAGGGGTEAFF. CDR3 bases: TGCAGTGCTGGGGGGGGGGGCACTGAAGCTTTCTTT.

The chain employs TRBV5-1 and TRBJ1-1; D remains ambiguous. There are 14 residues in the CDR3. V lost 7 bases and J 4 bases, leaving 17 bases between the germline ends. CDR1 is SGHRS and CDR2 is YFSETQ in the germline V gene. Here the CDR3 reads CASDISAGSTEAFF. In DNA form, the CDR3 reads TGCGCCAGCGATATTTCTGCGGGTTCCACTGAAGCTTTCTTT.